This T cell receptor beta chain was recovered during a study of CD8 T cells in ankylosing spondylitis. Points from the study as a whole: Enrichment of disease-linked clones was reportedly significant in matched ankylosing spondylitis synovial fluid. Blood from ankylosing spondylitis patients appeared to carry a characteristic roughly 8-variant TCR beta motif.

Unmatched junction bases numbered 6, after V lost 7 bases and J lost 5 bases. This CDR3 region has 15 residues. The V gene's germline CDR1 is ENHRY and CDR2 SYGVKD. Each TCR beta library was made by quantitative 5'-RACE that incorporated molecular barcodes. TCRdb passed the 5' RACE reads through MiXCR, listing each CDR3 protein once. The profile shows 700,000 to 850,000 distinct CDR3 sequences, approximately 10% of them singletons. This clonotype was recorded at least ten times. The target antigen is unknown. The clonotype was recovered from a male donor with ankylosing spondylitis. The rearrangement joins TRBV10-3 to TRBJ2-1; 12 bases line up with TRBD2. Sequenced sample: blood, either unsorted or a sorted T cell fraction (not recorded which). The CDR3 region is CAITQTSGGHNEQFF. The CDR3, as DNA: TGTGCCATCACTCAAACTAGCGGGGGGCACAATGAGCAGTTCTTC.